Listed here are 25 T cell receptor beta chains from one sample, sequenced in a study of blood T cell repertoires in COVID-19. The data were produced by immunoSEQ multiplex PCR, yet TCRdb's version contains in-frame clones alone and is incomplete. Here the sample spans 150,000 to 200,000 clones, roughly 79% being singletons. Sequencing was done on a sample of peripheral blood. The receptors shown here come from a woman in her thirties or forties with COVID-19, enrolled during active disease.

The CDR3 loop is CASSQDGEEGFQPQHF. The CDR3 DNA reads as TGTGCCAGCAGCCAAGATGGGGAGGAGGGATTTCAGCCCCAGCATTTT. The rearrangement joins TRBV4-2 to TRBJ1-5; D remains ambiguous. The germline V gene encodes CDR1 LGHNA and CDR2 YNFKEQ. This CDR3 has 16 residues. The V end lost 0 bases, the J end lost 6 bases, and 15 bases lay between the germline ends.

In this sample, this clone turned up once. The chain joins TRBV28 to TRBJ2-1, with TRBD2 matching 11 bases. The V gene end was trimmed by 8 bases and the J gene end by 7 bases; junction bases not matched to a gene: 7. Germline-derived CDR1 and CDR2 are MDHEN and SYDVKM. The CDR3 length is 14 residues. The DNA of the CDR3 is TGTGCCAGCTGGACCGGGACTAGCGGAAATGAGCAGTTCTTC. As protein: CASWTGTSGNEQFF.

The chain couples TRBV14 to TRBJ1-2, with D possibly matching TRBD1 (5 bases). The CDR3 is made up of 14 amino acids. The germline CDR1 and CDR2 sequences are SGHDN and FVKESK. V was shortened by 3 bases and J by 1 base, with 9 bases between the two germline ends. CDR3 DNA: TGTGCCAGCAGCCAGGACAACGTTAACTATGGCTACACCTTC. This translates into CASSQDNVNYGYTF.

This clone was counted a single time. The same CDR3 is also encoded by other DNA sequences in this sample. The chain uses TRBV28 and TRBJ1-3; no definite D call. V lost 3 bases and J lost 2, with 8 bases in between. This CDR3 region has 14 residues. Germline CDR1 is MDHEN and CDR2 is SYDVKM. CDR3 residues: CASSFRGPGNTIYF. CDR3 DNA: TGTGCCAGCAGTTTTCGAGGGCCTGGAAACACCATATATTTT.

This chain uses TRBV21-1 with TRBJ2-7; TRBD1, the table's D call, lacks a check against the DNA. TRBV21-1 is described as a pseudogene. This CDR3 spans 14 amino acids. CDR3 protein: CASSPVGHPYEQYF. The CDR3 DNA reads TGTGCCAGCAGCCCGGTCGGACATCCCTACGAGCAGTACTTC.

The genes are TRBV4-1 and TRBJ2-4; tentatively, D is TRBD2 (5 bases). This CDR3 has 17 amino acids. Germline-derived CDR1 and CDR2 are MGHRA and YSYEKL. V lost 1 base to trimming and J lost 1 base, with 14 bases between them. CDR3 DNA: TGCGCCAGCAGCCAAGGGGCGACTACGCTTGCCAAAAACATTCAGTACTTC. Protein product: CASSQGATTLAKNIQYF.

The chain couples TRBV2 to TRBJ2-4; possible D gene TRBD1, 6 bases. The CDR3 sequence is 15 residues long. Trimming removed 4 bases at V and 3 bases at J, with 13 bases between. In germline, CDR1 is SNHLY, CDR2 FYNNEI. The CDR3 region has the DNA TGTGCCAGCAGTGCACAGGGAACAAGCAAAAACATTCAGTACTTC. Protein: CASSAQGTSKNIQYF.

CDR3 amino acids: CASSLRVGTEAFF. The CDR3, as DNA: TGTGCCAGCAGCCTCAGGGTAGGCACTGAAGCTTTCTTT. The chain employs TRBV3-1 (or the pseudogene TRBV3-2) and TRBJ1-1; possibly TRBD1 for D (5 bases). Trimming cost V 4 bases and J 4 bases, with 10 bases left between them. CDR1 and CDR2 (germline): LGHDT, YNNKEL (reference sequence). The length of the CDR3 is 13 residues.

This clone was observed a handful of times. The chain has TRBV18 and TRBJ2-5; 11 positions agree with TRBD1. The V gene end was trimmed by 4 bases and the J gene end by 5 bases; junction bases not matched to a gene: 3. Germline CDR1 reads KGHSH; CDR2 reads LQKENI. The CDR3 totals 14 residues. Written as DNA, the CDR3 is TGTGCCAGCTCACGGACAGGGGGCGCGGAGACCCAGTACTTC. Its translation is CASSRTGGAETQYF.

This sequence joins TRBV18 and TRBJ2-7; the match to TRBD1 covers 7 bases. This CDR3 comprises 15 residues. J was trimmed by 7 bases and V by 3 bases; bases with no gene match: 12. Per the germline V gene, CDR1 is KGHSH and CDR2 is LQKENI. The CDR3 DNA follows: TGTGCCAGCTCACCCCACCGGGACAGCCCAGGGGAGCAGTACGTC. The encoded protein is CASSPHRDSPGEQYV.

The chain carries TRBV6-5 and TRBJ2-7; 9 nucleotides match TRBD1. In germline, CDR1 is MNHEY, CDR2 SVGAGI. CDR3 length equals 14 residues. V lost 6 bases to trimming and J lost 2 bases; unmatched junction nucleotides: 5. This chain's CDR3 is CASRSGQGPYEQYF. The CDR3 coding sequence is TGTGCCAGCAGAAGTGGACAGGGGCCCTACGAGCAGTACTTC.

A few counts support this clone. The J gene is TRBJ1-2, the V gene TRBV30; tentatively, D is TRBD1 (6 bases). CDR3 length equals 14 residues. From germline, CDR1 is GTSNPN and CDR2 SVGIG (reference sequence). V was shortened by 4 bases and J by 7 bases, with 19 bases between the two germline ends. CDR3 DNA sequence: TGTGCCTGGATGATGACAGACCAGACAGGTGGCTACACCTTC. Protein product: CAWMMTDQTGGYTF.

This clone was observed a single time. J is TRBJ2-2 and V is TRBV19; D gene uncertain. V lost 8 bases to trimming and J lost 0 bases, with 13 bases between them. This CDR3 has 15 amino acids. Per germline, CDR1 LNHDA and CDR2 SQIVND (reference sequence). CDR3 in DNA: TGTGCCAGTTCTCCAGGAATAGCGAACACCGGGGAGCTGTTTTTT. This codes for CASSPGIANTGELFF.

A few counts support this clone. The chain recombines TRBV10-1 with TRBJ2-2, with D tentatively TRBD1 (6 bases). The CDR3 sequence is 16 residues long. Trimming left V 6 bases short and J 1 base short, with 15 bases between. CDR1 and CDR2 (germline): WNHNN, SYGVQD (reference sequence). This CDR3 is CASSGLRQENTGELFF. CDR3 nucleotides: TGCGCCAGCAGCGGTCTTAGACAGGAGAACACCGGGGAGCTGTTTTTT.

The V gene is TRBV5-4, the J gene TRBJ2-1; the D gene is possibly TRBD2 (5 bases). This CDR3 contains 15 residues. Per the germline V gene, CDR1 is SGHNT and CDR2 is YYREEE (reference sequence). V lost 5 bases and J 9 bases, leaving 21 bases between the germline ends. DNA of the CDR3: TGTGCCAGCAGTTCAACTAGAACGGCTTGGAGTGAGCAGTTCTTC. Protein sequence: CASSSTRTAWSEQFF.

This chain links TRBV5-1 with TRBJ1-4; D unclear. V lost 0 bases, J lost 2 bases, and 5 bases lay in between. CDR1 is SGHRS, CDR2 YFSETQ, per germline. The CDR3 covers 14 residues. The CDR3 reads CASSLDSTNEKLFF. CDR3 bases: TGCGCCAGCAGCTTGGACAGTACTAATGAAAAACTGTTTTTT.

A few counts support this clone. The V and J genes are TRBV4-1 and TRBJ2-2; maybe TRBD1 (5 bases). The CDR3 has 14 amino acids. V lost 4 bases and J lost 1, with 7 bases in between. CDR1 and CDR2 (germline): MGHRA, YSYEKL. The CDR3 protein is CASSPGQNTGELFF. CDR3 nucleotide sequence: TGCGCCAGCAGCCCCGGACAGAACACCGGGGAGCTGTTTTTT.

The J gene is TRBJ2-6, the V gene TRBV18; D is unclear. The V and J ends lost 1 base and 3 bases respectively, with 7 bases between them. The CDR3 loop spans 15 amino acids. Germline values: CDR1 KGHSH, CDR2 LQKENI. This CDR3 reads CASSPRSGGANVLTF. The CDR3 DNA follows: TGTGCCAGCTCACCACGGTCGGGTGGGGCCAACGTCCTGACTTTC.

The chain links TRBV24-1 to TRBJ1-1; TRBD1 is a possible D gene (6 bases). This CDR3 has 14 residues. Germline assignment: CDR1 KGHDR and CDR2 SFDVKD. Trimming stripped 7 bases from V and 5 bases from J, with 16 bases between. CDR3 protein: CATSPYRVDTEAFF. The CDR3 DNA reads as TGTGCCACCAGCCCCTACAGGGTTGATACTGAAGCTTTCTTT.

This clone was detected only a few times. The V call is TRBV5-6, the J call TRBJ2-7; 8 nucleotides agree with TRBD2. The CDR3 loop spans 15 amino acids. CDR1 and CDR2 from the germline V gene are SGHDT and YYEEEE. After removal of 4 bases from V and 5 bases from J, the junction contained 11 bases not matched to a gene. The CDR3 DNA sequence: TGTGCCAGCAGCCCCGTCGGGAGGGGCTGGAACGAGCAGTACTTC. It codes for CASSPVGRGWNEQYF.

CDR3 DNA: TGTGCCAGCAGCTTAGGGACACCTAGCTACAATGAGCAGTTCTTC. Translation gives CASSLGTPSYNEQFF. The V call is TRBV9, the J call TRBJ2-1; TRBD1 might be the D (6 bases). Looked up from germline, CDR1 is SGDLS and CDR2 is YYNGEE. Trimming took 4 bases from V and 3 from J, leaving 14 bases between them. The CDR3 extends over 15 amino acids.

This chain connects TRBV30 to TRBJ1-1, with 7 bases identical to TRBD1. Germline trimming cut 8 bases from V and 1 base from J; bases unmatched to any gene: 10. The CDR3 sequence is 14 residues long. The germline CDR1 and CDR2 sequences are GTSNPN and SVGIG (reference sequence). The CDR3 DNA is TGTGCCGTCGACAGGGATTTTGCGAACACTGAAGCTTTCTTT. Residues: CAVDRDFANTEAFF.

The chain joins TRBV18 to TRBJ1-4, with D hard to call. The V and J ends lost 2 bases and 5 bases respectively, with 9 bases between them. The length of the CDR3 is 14 residues. Germline CDR1 and CDR2: KGHSH and LQKENI. In DNA, the CDR3 is TGTGCCAGCTCACCATACGGTTCAAATGAAAAACTGTTTTTT. This gives the protein CASSPYGSNEKLFF.

The CDR3 loop is CASSLVGLAGLETQYF. The CDR3 DNA is TGCGCCAGCTCGCTCGTGGGGCTAGCGGGGTTAGAGACCCAGTACTTC. This chain joins TRBV5-1 and TRBJ2-5; 9 positions agree with TRBD2. The CDR3 is 16 residues long. V shed 7 bases, J shed 4 bases, and the junction held 14 bases outside the gene matches. CDR1 is SGHRS and CDR2 is YFSETQ in the germline V gene.

The chain combines TRBV27 with TRBJ1-4; no definite D call. V dropped 6 bases and J dropped 10 bases, with 12 bases sitting between them. The CDR3 runs 12 residues. CDR1 is MNHEY and CDR2 is SMNVEV in the germline V gene (reference sequence). The CDR3 is CASRTGGGKLFF. DNA for the CDR3: TGTGCCAGCAGGACCGGCGGTGGAAAACTGTTTTTT.